These T cell receptor beta chains were read from a single sample in a study of vaccination and CD4 T cells after COVID-19. These receptors are not linked to any known antigen. TCRdb redid the calling of the PCR reads with MiXCR, one entry per CDR3 protein. The sample consists of about 13,000 distinct CDR3 sequences, around 50% of them appearing once. Source material: CD4+ T cells from blood, cultured in vitro. The receptors were sampled from a human donor who had recovered from COVID-19. The CDR3 runs from the conserved cysteine through the conserved F or W. The order of the fields is D gene, V gene, J gene, CDR3 length, clone size, CDR3 protein, CDR3 DNA. The D gene is left open where the match is weak. Rows may omit the clone size; those that give it use once, few, many or a size class.

>-|TRBV7-9|TRBJ1-2|13|-
CASSHELGGGYTF
TGTGCCAGCAGCCACGAATTGGGGGGTGGCTACACCTTC
>-|TRBV6-1|TRBJ2-7|12|-
CASSDRDLEQYF
TGTGCCAGCAGTGACCGGGACCTAGAGCAGTACTTC
>-|TRBV7-9|TRBJ2-7|16|few
CASSLLRGPLSYEQYF
TGTGCCAGCAGCTTACTTCGGGGCCCGCTCAGCTACGAGCAGTACTTC
>-|TRBV28|TRBJ1-4|13|-
CASSTGAREKLFF
TGTGCCAGCAGTACCGGGGCTCGGGAAAAACTGTTTTTT
>-|TRBV24-1|TRBJ2-7|12|few
CATSDPRSEQYF
TGTGCCACCAGTGATCCTCGAAGCGAGCAGTACTTC
>-|TRBV6-1|TRBJ2-7|13|few
CASVRAAPHEQYF
TGTGCCAGCGTGCGGGCTGCTCCCCACGAGCAGTACTTC
>-|TRBV7-2|TRBJ1-6|12|-
CASSFPNSPLHF
TGTGCCAGCAGCTTCCCCAATTCACCCCTCCACTTT
>TRBD2|TRBV20-1|TRBJ2-7|14|once
CSARRDYGPYEQYF
TGCAGTGCTAGGCGGGACTATGGGCCCTACGAGCAGTACTTC
>-|TRBV24-1|TRBJ2-1|16|few
CATSDFSGNSYNEQFF
TGTGCCACCAGTGATTTTAGCGGAAACTCCTACAATGAGCAGTTCTTC
>-|TRBV7-2|TRBJ1-1|14|-
CASSLMQGDTEAFF
TGTGCCAGCAGCTTAATGCAGGGTGACACTGAAGCTTTCTTT
>TRBD1|TRBV7-2|TRBJ1-1|14|few
CASSLRQGGPEAFF
TGTGCCAGCAGCTTACGACAGGGGGGACCTGAAGCTTTCTTT
>TRBD2|TRBV30|TRBJ2-2|15|medium-sized
CAWSRGAGVTGELFF
TGTGCCTGGAGTAGGGGAGCGGGAGTCACCGGGGAGCTGTTTTTT
>-|TRBV2|TRBJ1-5|14|few
CASSQDGKNQPQHF
TGTGCCAGCAGTCAGGACGGGAAAAATCAGCCCCAGCATTTT
>-|TRBV4-1|TRBJ2-3|14|-
CASREPRGTDTQYF
TGCGCCAGCAGAGAGCCGCGGGGCACAGATACGCAGTATTTT
>TRBD2|TRBV7-6|TRBJ2-1|13|-
CASSTGLAGEQFF
TGTGCCAGCAGCACGGGACTAGCGGGAGAGCAGTTCTTC
>-|TRBV11-2|TRBJ2-3|16|few
CASSFRVKGHTDTQYF
TGTGCCAGCAGCTTCCGGGTTAAGGGACACACAGATACGCAGTATTTT
>TRBD1|TRBV7-9|TRBJ1-2|16|-
CASSQGGSRLNYGYTF
TGTGCCAGCAGTCAGGGGGGCAGTAGATTGAACTATGGCTACACCTTC
>-|TRBV19|TRBJ1-1|15|-
CASSRTQSRNTEAFF
TGTGCCAGTAGTAGAACACAGAGTCGCAACACTGAAGCTTTCTTT
>-|TRBV20-1|TRBJ1-2|16|few
CSASRPNRVGPYGYTF
TGCAGTGCTAGTCGGCCTAACAGGGTTGGCCCCTATGGCTACACCTTC
>TRBD1|TRBV27|TRBJ2-1|16|-
CASSHPDRVPFNEQFF
TGTGCCAGCAGTCACCCCGACAGGGTCCCCTTCAATGAGCAGTTCTTC
>-|TRBV6-2/TRBV6-3|TRBJ2-3|16|-
CASSPDWASSTDTQYF
TGTGCCAGCAGTCCAGACTGGGCTTCTAGCACAGATACGCAGTATTTT
>TRBD1|TRBV2|TRBJ1-6|14|few
CASRGGTANSPLHF
TGTGCCAGCAGGGGCGGGACAGCGAATTCACCCCTCCACTTT
>TRBD2|TRBV28|TRBJ2-5|14|-
CASSLTSGKETQYF
TGTGCCAGCAGTTTAACTAGCGGGAAAGAGACCCAGTACTTC
>-|TRBV6-2/TRBV6-3|TRBJ1-5|14|few
CASTGPNSNQPQHF
TGTGCCAGCACCGGGCCCAATAGCAATCAGCCCCAGCATTTT